The present entry profiles one T cell receptor beta chain with its context. Its antigen is as yet unknown. The CDR3 end falls 3 residues outside the read, so it is completed with the germline J gene. This sample is drawn from a study of T cells in women clearing cervical HPV infection. Turning to the study itself: Cases: HPV16-related CIN3 or worse on histology, a couple of invasive cancers.

Findings and caveats of the study: T-cell numbers per sample were unknown and may explain richness differences. TRBV6-7 abundance was lower in cases than controls (around 0.1% versus 0.15%).

The CDR3 extends over 15 amino acids. V gave up 5 bases and J gave up 0 bases, with 11 bases separating them. The germline gives CDR1 SGHAT, CDR2 FQNNGV. Sequenced by immunoSEQ multiplex PCR; TCRdb stores in-frame clones only, minus some. Recorded for this sample: approximately 35,000 clones. This clonotype originated in a woman between 18 and 70 years old with a cervical HPV16 infection that either progressed to CIN3+ or cleared (not recorded which). The chain has TRBV11-2 and TRBJ1-3; D is undetermined. Sequencing input: blood buffy coat. The sequenced part of the CDR3 DNA is TGTGCCAGCAGCCCCCCCTATCCCTCTGGAAACACC. Translated: CASSPPYPSGNT. The full CDR3 sequence reads CASSPPYPSGNTIYF. Using reference TRBV11-2 and TRBJ1-3 for the parts outside the CDR3, the full variable domain is EAGVAQSPRYKIIEKRQSVAFWCNPISGHATLYWYQQILGQGPKLLIQFQNNGVVDDSQLPKDRFSAERLKGVDSTLKIQPAKLEDSAVYLCASSPPYPSGNTIYFGEGSWLTVV.